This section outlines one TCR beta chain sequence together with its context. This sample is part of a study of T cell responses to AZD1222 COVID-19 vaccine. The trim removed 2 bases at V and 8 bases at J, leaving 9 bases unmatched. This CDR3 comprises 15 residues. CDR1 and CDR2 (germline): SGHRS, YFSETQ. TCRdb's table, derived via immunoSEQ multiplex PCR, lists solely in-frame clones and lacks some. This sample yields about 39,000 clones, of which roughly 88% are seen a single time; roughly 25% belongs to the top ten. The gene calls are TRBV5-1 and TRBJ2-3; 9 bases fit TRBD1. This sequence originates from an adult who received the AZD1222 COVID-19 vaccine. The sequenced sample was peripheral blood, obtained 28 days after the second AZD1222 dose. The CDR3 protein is CASSFPGQGASTQYF. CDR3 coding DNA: TGCGCCAGCAGCTTCCCGGGACAGGGAGCAAGTACGCAGTATTTT.